A selection of T cell receptor beta chains follows, all from one sample in a study of blood T cell repertoires in COVID-19. Here immunoSEQ multiplex PCR was the method, and the copy in TCRdb shows in-frame clones only, minus some. The sample comprises roughly 250,000 clones, roughly 87% of which are singletons, and about 6% rests with the top ten. Material for sequencing was PBMCs or T cells enriched from blood (not recorded which). These receptors all come from a woman in her twenties or thirties with acute COVID-19. Each CDR3 is given with its conserved first and last residue. A D gene is named only where the DNA matches it firmly. Clone size appears in some rows only: once, few, many, or a class for an expanded clone.

j_call | clone_size | v_call | d_call | cdr3_nt | cdr3_aa
TRBJ2-3 | once | TRBV4-1 | TRBD2 | TGCGCCAGCAGCCAGGGACTAGCGGGAGCAGATACGCAGTATTTT | CASSQGLAGADTQYF
TRBJ1-1 | NA | TRBV6-4 | NA | TGTGCCAGCAGTCTACGAGAGAACACTGAAGCTTTCTTT | CASSLRENTEAFF
TRBJ1-6 | NA | TRBV20-1 | NA | TGCAGTGCCGACTCCCTCCACTTT | CSADSLHF
TRBJ1-2 | NA | TRBV6-2/TRBV6-3 | TRBD1 | TGTGCCAGCAGCTCGGACAGGGGAGGAGGCTACACCTTC | CASSSDRGGGYTF
TRBJ1-3 | NA | TRBV28 | NA | TGTGCCAGCAGCCGCGGGGAAAACACCATATATTTT | CASSRGENTIYF
TRBJ1-5 | NA | TRBV2 | TRBD1 | TGTGCCAGCAGTGAAATGCAGGACAGGTCGTATAGCAATCAGCCCCAGCATTTT | CASSEMQDRSYSNQPQHF
TRBJ1-2 | NA | TRBV6-5 | NA | TGTGCCAGCAGTTACTCATCGGGAGTGCGGGGCTACACCTTC | CASSYSSGVRGYTF
TRBJ1-2 | NA | TRBV19 | TRBD1 | TGTGCCAGTAGTATAGTCGCAGGGGGAAGCTATGGCTACACCTTC | CASSIVAGGSYGYTF
TRBJ2-7 | once | TRBV7-5 | NA | TGTGCCAGAAGCTTAGGCAAAGGGGTCCTTACCTACGAGCAGTACTTC | CARSLGKGVLTYEQYF
TRBJ2-4 | NA | TRBV7-3 | TRBD2 | TGTGCCAGCAGCCCCCAAGCGGGAGGGAGAAACATTCAGTACTTC | CASSPQAGGRNIQYF
TRBJ2-5 | once | TRBV10-3 | NA | TGTGCCTCGGGGGCAGGGAGGGGAGAGACCCAGTACTTC | CASGAGRGETQYF
TRBJ1-5 | NA | TRBV5-6 | TRBD1 | TGTGCCAGCAGCCAGCGGACAGGGGGCATTAGCAATCAGCCCCAGCATTTT | CASSQRTGGISNQPQHF
TRBJ1-5 | NA | TRBV2 | NA | TGTGCCAGCAAAGAAGGACATTCCAATCAGCCCCAGCATTTT | CASKEGHSNQPQHF
TRBJ2-7 | NA | TRBV30 | TRBD2 | TGTGCCTGGAGTGTGAGCGGGGGGTCCTACGAGCAGTACTTC | CAWSVSGGSYEQYF
TRBJ1-6 | NA | TRBV7-2 | NA | TGTGCCAGCAGCTTATCACAGCTCTATAATTCACCCCTCCACTTT | CASSLSQLYNSPLHF
TRBJ1-6 | few | TRBV28 | NA | TGTGCCAGCACCCTACGTCGGGGCTATAATTCACCCCTCCACTTT | CASTLRRGYNSPLHF
TRBJ1-2 | NA | TRBV11-2 | NA | TGTGCCAGCAGCTTAGATCAGCTACTAGGAACCTTC | CASSLDQLLGTF
TRBJ2-5 | NA | TRBV30 | NA | TGTGCCTGGAGTGGGGAGTACCAAGAGACCCAGTACTTC | CAWSGEYQETQYF
TRBJ1-4 | NA | TRBV7-9 | TRBD1 | TGTGCCAGCAGCTTATTGGGACAGGCGGAAGAAAAACTGTTTTTT | CASSLLGQAEEKLFF
TRBJ2-7 | NA | TRBV5-4 | TRBD1 | TGTGCCAGCAGCTTGGACGACAGGGCCTACGAGCAGTACTTC | CASSLDDRAYEQYF
TRBJ1-5 | NA | TRBV18 | TRBD1 | TGTGCCAGCTCACCCCGGGACAGCTATCAGCCCCAGCATTTT | CASSPRDSYQPQHF
TRBJ2-1 | NA | TRBV28 | NA | TGTGCCAGCAGTCCACTACCGGCGGGACTTTTACACAATGAGCAGTTCTTC | CASSPLPAGLLHNEQFF
TRBJ2-1 | NA | TRBV24-1 | NA | TGTGCCACCAGTGTTTCGGGGGGCGGGAAACAGAGAAATGAGCAGTTCTTC | CATSVSGGGKQRNEQFF
TRBJ1-2 | NA | TRBV7-9 | TRBD1 | TGTGCCAGCAGCCTATGGGACAGCTTTGAATATGGCTACACCTTC | CASSLWDSFEYGYTF
TRBJ1-2 | few | TRBV6-1 | TRBD1 | TGTGCCAGCAGTGAAGTAAGAGACAGGGATTCCACCTTC | CASSEVRDRDSTF
TRBJ2-3 | NA | TRBV5-4 | NA | TGTGCCAGCAGCTTGTGGGGGGCAGATACGCAGTATTTT | CASSLWGADTQYF